What follows describes a single TCR beta chain. What it recognizes is unknown. Relative to the germline gene, one junction end is altered; a read error may explain this. cDNA carried unique molecular identifiers, and a universal primer site was added by template switching. A single record per CDR3 protein comes from TCRdb applying MiXCR to the 5' RACE reads. The sample has about 530,000 distinct CDR3 sequences, around 15% seen once. The data were taken from a study of identical twins. Study results and caveats: Potential partial confounding of zero-insertion analyses by invariant MAIT and iNKT cells was noted. Weaker excess sharing between twins was seen in beta out-of-frame sequences.

These records were also assigned to another study, of yellow fever vaccine responses in identical twins.

The receptor was isolated from a woman between 18 and 29 years old in good health. The sequenced material came from CD4+ T cells sorted from blood.

The CDR3: CTAQEGGGSGNTIYF. The CDR3 nucleotides are TGCACGGCACAAGAGGGGGGAGGCTCTGGAAACACCATATATTTT. The J gene is TRBJ1-3, the V gene TRBV28; D may be TRBD1 (6 bases). This CDR3 region has 15 residues. In germline, CDR1 is MDHEN, CDR2 SYDVKM.